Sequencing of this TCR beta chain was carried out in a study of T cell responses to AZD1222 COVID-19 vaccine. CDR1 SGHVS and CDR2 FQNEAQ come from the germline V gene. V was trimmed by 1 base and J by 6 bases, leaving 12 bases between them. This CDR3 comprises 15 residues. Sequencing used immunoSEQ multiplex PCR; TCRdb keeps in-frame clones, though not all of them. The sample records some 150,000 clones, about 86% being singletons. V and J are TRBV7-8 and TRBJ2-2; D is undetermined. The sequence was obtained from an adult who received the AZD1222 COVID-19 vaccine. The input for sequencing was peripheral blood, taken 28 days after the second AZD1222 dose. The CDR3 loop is CASSLGAPIPGELFF. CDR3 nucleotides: TGTGCCAGCAGCTTAGGGGCTCCGATCCCCGGGGAGCTGTTTTTT.